These T cell receptor beta chains were read from a single sample in a study of T cells expressing NK-cell markers. From the 5' RACE reads, TCRdb lists one entry per CDR3 protein and no DNA. Recorded for this sample: roughly 430,000 distinct CDR3 sequences. The specimen sequenced was blood T cells: a sorted CD56 or NKG2C T cell subset, CD4+ or CD8+ T cells, or bulk PBMC T cells (not recorded which). Every receptor here comes from a woman between 18 and 69 years old in good health. Each CDR3 is given with its conserved first and last residue.

j_gene | v_gene | CDR3aa
TRBJ2-7 | TRBV5-6 | CASSWGGEGYEQYF
TRBJ2-7 | TRBV28 | CASSLAGAGGYEQYF
TRBJ2-3 | TRBV28 | CASSYSGDTDTQYF
TRBJ1-5 | TRBV15 | CATSRGWGGQGALNQPQHF
TRBJ2-1 | TRBV9 | CASSSRLGWTDNEQFF
TRBJ2-7 | TRBV5-1 | CASSPRDRGYEQYF
TRBJ2-3 | TRBV20-1 | CSAREATSGSTDTQYF
TRBJ2-2 | TRBV5-5 | CASSPPVNTGELFF
TRBJ2-1 | TRBV20-1 | CSASGGGVEFNEQFF
TRBJ2-3 | TRBV6-2/TRBV6-3 | CASTPRGSGTDTQYF
TRBJ2-1 | TRBV5-1 | CASSELYNEQFF
TRBJ2-7 | TRBV12-3/TRBV12-4 | CASRLRQGSYEQYF
TRBJ2-3 | TRBV24-1 | CATSDRRGTSTDTQYF
TRBJ2-3 | TRBV7-9 | CASSSTGGGDTQYF
TRBJ2-1 | TRBV28 | CASSFASGSVEQFF
TRBJ2-5 | TRBV7-2 | CASSLARLETQYF
TRBJ2-3 | TRBV12-3/TRBV12-4 | CASSSGWTSTDTQYF
TRBJ2-7 | TRBV4-2 | CASSQSEGSGISYEQYF
TRBJ2-1 | TRBV7-3 | CASSPGQPLSLNNEQFF
TRBJ1-1 | TRBV7-9 | CASSLGTGTEAFF
TRBJ1-6 | TRBV20-1 | CSARGVYDSPLHF
TRBJ1-4 | TRBV5-1 | CASSGENGNEKLFF
TRBJ2-5 | TRBV12-3/TRBV12-4 | CASSLMANKETQYF
TRBJ2-3 | TRBV10-3 | CAISQGAGMTDTQYF
TRBJ2-1 | TRBV2 | CASSQDRGGNEQFF
TRBJ2-3 | TRBV24-1 | CATSVGRPTDTQYF
TRBJ2-1 | TRBV3-1 | CASSLTRGQGVNNEQFF
TRBJ2-3 | TRBV18 | CASSPQQGADTQYF
TRBJ2-7 | TRBV28 | CASSFPPYSATYEQYF
TRBJ2-5 | TRBV5-1 | CASSPTDRGNQETQYF
TRBJ2-7 | TRBV12-3/TRBV12-4 | CASSFDDPLYEQYF
TRBJ1-1 | TRBV14 | CASSQMSYTEAFF
TRBJ2-1 | TRBV2 | CASSALRFNEQFF
TRBJ2-1 | TRBV12-3/TRBV12-4 | CASSHLTGGKTYNEQFF
TRBJ2-2 | TRBV20-1 | CSASGARPNTGELFF
TRBJ2-5 | TRBV20-1 | CSARDWGPETQYF
TRBJ2-7 | TRBV28 | CATRQDYEQYF
TRBJ1-5 | TRBV10-2 | CASSDLAGRGQPQHF
TRBJ2-3 | TRBV19 | CASTPGQPTDTQYF
TRBJ2-3 | TRBV5-6 | CASSLGGDPADTQYF
TRBJ2-3 | TRBV6-1 | CASSRYFVADTQYF
TRBJ1-1 | TRBV5-4 | CASSFVERRYEAFF
TRBJ2-1 | TRBV4-2 | CASSHDGTSIDNEQFF
TRBJ2-3 | TRBV20-1 | CSAKAGEVVDTQYF
TRBJ2-1 | TRBV6-1 | CASRIAGGPLNEQFF
TRBJ2-1 | TRBV6-5 | CASSYSVIGAIEQFF
TRBJ2-5 | TRBV29-1 | CSVEDRSLGETQYF
TRBJ2-1 | TRBV7-7 | CASSYGTSDSDEQFF